The T cell receptor (beta chain) under discussion was sequenced for a study of T cells in Graves' hyperthyroidism and ophthalmopathy. As regards this clonotype: Germline is not matched at one junction end, which may reflect a read error.

TCR beta CDR3 regions were amplified from RNA. The TCR CDR3 first-round RT-PCR relied on the HTBI primer set. TCRdb recomputed calls from the multiplex PCR reads with MiXCR, one row per CDR3 protein. The repertoire has some 800,000 distinct CDR3 sequences, over 35% of them found once; the top ten carry approximately 8.7%. The CDR3 has 14 amino acids. Germline assignment: CDR1 WNHNN and CDR2 SYGVQD (reference sequence). The receptor was isolated from a man in his late teens or twenties with Graves' hyperthyroidism. The sample comprised blood. J is TRBJ1-1 and V is TRBV10-1; D possibly corresponds to TRBD1 (5 bases). The CDR3 DNA is TGCGCCAGCATTGGTAGGTTCGGGGGTGGTGAAGCATTCTTT. Its translation: CASIGRFGGGEAFF.